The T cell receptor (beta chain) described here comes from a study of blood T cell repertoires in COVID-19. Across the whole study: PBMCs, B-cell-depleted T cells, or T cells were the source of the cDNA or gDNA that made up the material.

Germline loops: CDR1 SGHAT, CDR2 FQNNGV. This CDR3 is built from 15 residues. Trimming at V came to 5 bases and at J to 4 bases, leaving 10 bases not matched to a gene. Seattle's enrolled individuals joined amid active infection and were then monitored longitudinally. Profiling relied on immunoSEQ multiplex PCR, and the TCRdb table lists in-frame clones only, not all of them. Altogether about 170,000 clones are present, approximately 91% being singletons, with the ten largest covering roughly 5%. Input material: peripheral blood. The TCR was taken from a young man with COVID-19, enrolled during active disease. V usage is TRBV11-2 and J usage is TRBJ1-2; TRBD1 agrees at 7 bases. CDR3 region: CASSPEKDRSYGYTF. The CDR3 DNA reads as TGTGCCAGCAGCCCGGAAAAGGACAGGTCCTATGGCTACACCTTC.